This TCR beta chain comes out of a study of shared clonotypes between healthy human individuals. The repertoire was sequenced with immunoSEQ multiplex PCR; TCRdb's copy has only in-frame clones and lacks some. The table shows some 1 million clones, with roughly 70% occurring only once. The V and J ends lost 8 bases and 1 base respectively, with 11 bases between them. The CDR3 extends over 13 amino acids. Germline-derived CDR1 and CDR2 are MNHNY and SVGAGI (reference sequence). Source material: memory CD4+ T cells sorted from blood. The subset denotes: CD45RA-negative fraction. This clonotype originated in a man between 18 and 35 years old in good health. The chain links TRBV6-6 to TRBJ1-1; D is undetermined. The CDR3 region has the DNA TGTGCCAGCGTACGGCAGCAGAACACTGAAGCTTTCTTT. It specifies CASVRQQNTEAFF.